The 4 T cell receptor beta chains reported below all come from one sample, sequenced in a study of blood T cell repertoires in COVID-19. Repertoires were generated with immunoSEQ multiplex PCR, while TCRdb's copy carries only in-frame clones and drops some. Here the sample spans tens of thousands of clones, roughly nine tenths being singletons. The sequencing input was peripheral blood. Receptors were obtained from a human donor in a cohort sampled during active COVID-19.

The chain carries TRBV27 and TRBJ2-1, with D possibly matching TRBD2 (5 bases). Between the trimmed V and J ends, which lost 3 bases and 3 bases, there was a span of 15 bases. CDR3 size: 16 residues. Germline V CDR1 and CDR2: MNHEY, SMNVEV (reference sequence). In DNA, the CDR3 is TGTGCCAGCAGTTTTGAGGGCCCCGCCTTCTACAATGAGCAGTTCTTC. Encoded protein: CASSFEGPAFYNEQFF.

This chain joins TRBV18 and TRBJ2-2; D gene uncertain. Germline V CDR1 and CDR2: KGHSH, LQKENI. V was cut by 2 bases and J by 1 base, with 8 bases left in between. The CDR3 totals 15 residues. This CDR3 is CASSPSTVNTGELFF. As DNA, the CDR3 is TGTGCCAGCTCACCAAGTACAGTGAACACCGGGGAGCTGTTTTTT.

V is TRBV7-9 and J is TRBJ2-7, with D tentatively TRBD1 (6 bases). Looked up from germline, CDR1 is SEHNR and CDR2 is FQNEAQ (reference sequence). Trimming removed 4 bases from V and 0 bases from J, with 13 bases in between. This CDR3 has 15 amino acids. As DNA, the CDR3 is TGTGCCAGCAGCTACGGGACATCGATCTCCTACGAGCAGTACTTC. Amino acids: CASSYGTSISYEQYF.

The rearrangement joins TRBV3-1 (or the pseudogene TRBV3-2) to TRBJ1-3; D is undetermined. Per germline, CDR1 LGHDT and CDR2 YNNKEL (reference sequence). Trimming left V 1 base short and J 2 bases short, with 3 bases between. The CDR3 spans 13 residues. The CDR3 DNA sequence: TGTGCCAGCAGCCAAGTAGCTGGAAACACCATATATTTT. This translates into CASSQVAGNTIYF.